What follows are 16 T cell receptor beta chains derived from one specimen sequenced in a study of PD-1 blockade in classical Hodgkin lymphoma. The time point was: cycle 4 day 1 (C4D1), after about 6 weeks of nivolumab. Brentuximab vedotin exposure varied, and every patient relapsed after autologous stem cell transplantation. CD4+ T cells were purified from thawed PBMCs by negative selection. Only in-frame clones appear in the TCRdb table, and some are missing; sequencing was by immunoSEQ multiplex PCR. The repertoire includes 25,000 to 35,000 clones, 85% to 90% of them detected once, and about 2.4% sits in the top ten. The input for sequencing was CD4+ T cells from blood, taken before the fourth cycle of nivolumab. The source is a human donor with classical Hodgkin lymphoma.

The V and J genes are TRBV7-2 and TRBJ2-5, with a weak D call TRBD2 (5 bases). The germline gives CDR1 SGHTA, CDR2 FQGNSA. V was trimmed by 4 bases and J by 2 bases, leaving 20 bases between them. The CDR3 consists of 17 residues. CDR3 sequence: CASSSPPGFVAQETQYF. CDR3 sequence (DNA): TGTGCCAGCAGCTCCCCCCCGGGGTTTGTGGCACAAGAGACCCAGTACTTC. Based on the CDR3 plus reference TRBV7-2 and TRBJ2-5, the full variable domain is GAGVSQSPSNKVTEKGKDVELRCDPISGHTALYWYRQSLGQGLEFLIYFQGNSAPDKSGLPSDRFSAERTGGSVSTLTIQRTQQEDSAVYLCASSSPPGFVAQETQYFGPGTRLLVL.

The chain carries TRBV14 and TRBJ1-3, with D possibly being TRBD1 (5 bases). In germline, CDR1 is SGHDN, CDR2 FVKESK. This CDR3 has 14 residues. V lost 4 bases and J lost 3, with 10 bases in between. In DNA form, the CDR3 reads TGTGCCAGCAGCCTGCAGGGTTATGGAAACACCATATATTTT. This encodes CASSLQGYGNTIYF.

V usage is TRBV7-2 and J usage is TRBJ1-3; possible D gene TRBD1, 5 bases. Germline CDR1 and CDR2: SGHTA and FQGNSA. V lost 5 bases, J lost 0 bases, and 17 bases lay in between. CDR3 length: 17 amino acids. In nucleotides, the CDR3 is TGTGCCAGCAGCCCAGCGGGGACTGTGAGCTCTGGAAACACCATATATTTT. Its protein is CASSPAGTVSSGNTIYF.

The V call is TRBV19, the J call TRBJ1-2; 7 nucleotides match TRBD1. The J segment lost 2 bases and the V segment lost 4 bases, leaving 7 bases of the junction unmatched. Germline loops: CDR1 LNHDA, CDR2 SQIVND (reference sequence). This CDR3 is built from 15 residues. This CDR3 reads CASSTTGTANYGYTF. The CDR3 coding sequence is TGTGCCAGTAGTACAACCGGGACAGCCAACTATGGCTACACCTTC.

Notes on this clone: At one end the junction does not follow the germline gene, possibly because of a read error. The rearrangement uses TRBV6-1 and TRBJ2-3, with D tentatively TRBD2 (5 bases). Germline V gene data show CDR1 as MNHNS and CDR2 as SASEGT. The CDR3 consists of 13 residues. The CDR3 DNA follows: TGTGCCAGCAGTCCGGTCCCGAGGGATAGGCAGTATTTT. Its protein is CASSPVPRDRQYF.

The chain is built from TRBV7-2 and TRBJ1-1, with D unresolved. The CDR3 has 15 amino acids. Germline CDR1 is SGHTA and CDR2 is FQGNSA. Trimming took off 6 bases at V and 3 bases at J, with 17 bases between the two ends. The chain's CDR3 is CASRDQHLPHTEAFF. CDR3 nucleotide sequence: TGTGCCAGCAGGGACCAACATCTTCCGCACACTGAAGCTTTCTTT.

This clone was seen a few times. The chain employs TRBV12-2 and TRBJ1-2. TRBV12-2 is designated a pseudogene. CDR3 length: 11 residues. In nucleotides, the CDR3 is TGTGCAAGTCGCTCCCCCTATGGCTACACCTTC. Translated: CASRSPYGYTF.

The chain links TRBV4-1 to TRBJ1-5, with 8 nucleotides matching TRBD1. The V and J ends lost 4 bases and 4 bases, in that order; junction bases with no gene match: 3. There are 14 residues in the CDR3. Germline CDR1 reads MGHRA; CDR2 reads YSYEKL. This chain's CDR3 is CASSPTGGNQPQHF. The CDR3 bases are TGCGCCAGCAGCCCAACAGGGGGGAATCAGCCCCAGCATTTT.

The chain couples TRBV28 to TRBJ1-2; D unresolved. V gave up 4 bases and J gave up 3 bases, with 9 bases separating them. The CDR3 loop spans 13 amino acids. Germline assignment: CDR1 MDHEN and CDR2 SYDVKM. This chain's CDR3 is CASSSDMDYGYTF. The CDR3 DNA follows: TGTGCCAGCAGTTCTGACATGGACTATGGCTACACCTTC.

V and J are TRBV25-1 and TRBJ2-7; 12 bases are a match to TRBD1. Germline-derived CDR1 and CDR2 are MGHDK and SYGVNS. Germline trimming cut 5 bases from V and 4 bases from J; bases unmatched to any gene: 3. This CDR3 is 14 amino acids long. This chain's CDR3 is CASSKGQGAYEQYF. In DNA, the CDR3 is TGTGCCAGCAGTAAGGGACAGGGGGCGTACGAGCAGTACTTC.

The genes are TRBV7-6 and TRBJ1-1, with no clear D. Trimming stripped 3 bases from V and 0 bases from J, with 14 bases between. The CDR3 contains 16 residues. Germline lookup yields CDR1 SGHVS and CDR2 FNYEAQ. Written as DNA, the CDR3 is TGTGCCAGCAGCTTGGAAGGGCTCTTCCTGAACACTGAAGCTTTCTTT. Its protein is CASSLEGLFLNTEAFF.

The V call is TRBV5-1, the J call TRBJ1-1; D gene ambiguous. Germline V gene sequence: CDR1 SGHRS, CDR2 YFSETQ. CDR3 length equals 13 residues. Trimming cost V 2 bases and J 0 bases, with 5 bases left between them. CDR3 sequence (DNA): TGCGCCAGCAGCTTTGAAATGAACACTGAAGCTTTCTTT. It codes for CASSFEMNTEAFF.

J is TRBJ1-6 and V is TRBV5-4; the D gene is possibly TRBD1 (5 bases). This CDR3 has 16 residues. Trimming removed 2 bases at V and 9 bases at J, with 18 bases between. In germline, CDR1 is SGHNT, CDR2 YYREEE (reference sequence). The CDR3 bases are TGTGCCAGCAGCTTTGGAGGGACCGCGCCGCTTTCACCCCTCCACTTT. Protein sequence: CASSFGGTAPLSPLHF. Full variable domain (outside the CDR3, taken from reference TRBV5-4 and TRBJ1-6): ETGVTQSPTHLIKTRGQQVTLRCSSQSGHNTVSWYQQALGQGPQFIFQYYREEENGRGNFPPRFSGLQFPNYSSELNVNALELDDSALYLCASSFGGTAPLSPLHFGNGTRLTVT.

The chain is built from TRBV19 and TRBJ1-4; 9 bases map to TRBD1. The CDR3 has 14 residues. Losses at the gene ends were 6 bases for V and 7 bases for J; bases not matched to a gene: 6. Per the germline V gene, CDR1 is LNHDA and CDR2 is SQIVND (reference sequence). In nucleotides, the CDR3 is TGTGCCAGTAGCGAGGGACAGGGTAGTGAAAAACTGTTTTTT. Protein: CASSEGQGSEKLFF. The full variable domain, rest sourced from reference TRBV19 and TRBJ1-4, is DGGITQSPKYLFRKEGQNVTLSCEQNLNHDAMYWYRQDPGQGLRLIYYSQIVNDFQKGDIAEGYSVSREKKESFPLTVTSAQKNPTAFYLCASSEGQGSEKLFFGSGTQLSVL.

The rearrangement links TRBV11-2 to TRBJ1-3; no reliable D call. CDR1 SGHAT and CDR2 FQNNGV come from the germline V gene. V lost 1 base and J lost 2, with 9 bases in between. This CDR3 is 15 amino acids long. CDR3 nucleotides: TGTGCCAGCAGCTTAGTCTTCCAAGCTGGAAACACCATATATTTT. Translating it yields CASSLVFQAGNTIYF.

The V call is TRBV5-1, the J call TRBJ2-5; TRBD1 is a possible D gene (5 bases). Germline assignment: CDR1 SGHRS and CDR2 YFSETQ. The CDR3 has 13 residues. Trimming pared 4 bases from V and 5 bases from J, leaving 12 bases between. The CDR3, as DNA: TGCGCCAGCAGCATGGGGCGCAGGGAGACCCAGTACTTC. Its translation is CASSMGRRETQYF.